The rows below give T cell receptor beta chains drawn from one sample of a study of OX40 agonist ivuxolimab in advanced cancers. Produced via immunoSEQ multiplex PCR; TCRdb's table is partial and in-frame only. The data show 50,000 to 80,000 clones, with about 81% seen just once and about 2.2% held by the top ten. The sample consisted of CD4+ or CD8+ T cells sorted from blood, taken in a trial of the OX40 agonist ivuxolimab. The receptors were gathered from an adult with an advanced solid tumor such as melanoma, head and neck, liver or kidney cancer. Each CDR3 is given with its conserved first and last residue. Each record gives: J gene, clone size, D gene, V gene, CDR3 protein, CDR3 DNA. The D gene is left open where the match is weak. Clone size, where shown, is once, few, many, or a class for clones that have expanded.

TRBJ1-3 . . TRBV5-5 CASRSRNSGNTIYF TGTGCCAGCAGGTCGCGAAACTCTGGAAACACCATATATTTT
TRBJ1-5 . . TRBV7-2 CASSLAGTGNQPQHF TGTGCCAGCAGCTTAGCCGGGACGGGGAATCAGCCCCAGCATTTT
TRBJ2-1 . . TRBV27 CASTPIEHEQFF TGTGCCAGCACCCCTATCGAACATGAGCAGTTCTTC
TRBJ2-5 . . TRBV28 CASSPPGTVQETQYF TGTGCCAGCAGTCCTCCTGGGACGGTCCAAGAGACCCAGTACTTC
TRBJ2-1 . . TRBV6-6 CASSSRGASYNEQFF TGTGCCAGCAGTTCTCGCGGGGCCTCCTACAATGAGCAGTTCTTC
TRBJ1-1 once . TRBV18 CASSPPDGRRLNTEAFF TGTGCCAGCTCACCACCGGACGGGCGTCGTTTGAACACTGAAGCTTTCTTT
TRBJ2-7 . TRBD1 TRBV6-6 CATTLDRVGEQYF TGTGCCACCACCTTAGACAGGGTGGGCGAGCAGTACTTC
TRBJ1-4 . TRBD1 TRBV6-5 CASSSLDRAGLFF TGTGCCAGCAGTTCCCTGGACAGGGCAGGGCTGTTTTTT
TRBJ1-1 . . TRBV5-4 CASSQDPEWGTEAFF TGTGCCAGCAGCCAAGATCCGGAATGGGGTACTGAAGCTTTCTTT
TRBJ2-5 . TRBD2 TRBV5-6 CASSPGGETQYF TGTGCCAGCAGCCCGGGGGGGGAGACCCAGTACTTC
TRBJ1-1 . TRBD1 TRBV18 CASSPRGQGSNTEAFF TGTGCCAGCTCACCACGAGGACAGGGGTCGAACACTGAAGCTTTCTTT
TRBJ1-5 . TRBD1 TRBV5-1 CASSLGDRVNQPQHF TGCGCCAGCAGCTTAGGGGACAGGGTGAACCAGCCCCAGCATTTT
TRBJ1-2 . . TRBV6-1 CASSEAATANYGYTF TGTGCCAGCAGTGAGGCGGCTACAGCTAACTATGGCTACACCTTC
TRBJ1-5 . . TRBV5-4 CASSLDWGQPQHF TGTGCCAGCAGCTTGGACTGGGGGCAGCCCCAGCATTTT
TRBJ2-1 . . TRBV19 CASTLRLGSSYNEQFF TGTGCCAGTACCCTCAGACTGGGGAGCTCCTACAATGAGCAGTTCTTC
TRBJ2-7 . TRBD2 TRBV11-2 CASRRGLAYEQYF TGTGCCAGCAGGCGCGGACTAGCCTACGAGCAGTACTTC
TRBJ2-7 . TRBD1 TRBV7-8 CASSPGLRTGRIYEQYF TGTGCCAGCAGCCCCGGGTTAAGGACAGGGCGAATCTACGAGCAGTACTTC
TRBJ2-5 . . TRBV7-9 CASSLAQGIQETQYF TGTGCCAGCAGCTTAGCGCAGGGTATCCAAGAGACCCAGTACTTC
TRBJ2-7 . TRBD2 TRBV5-1 CASGAREGGAGVQYF TGCGCCAGTGGGGCGCGGGAGGGCGGGGCTGGTGTGCAGTACTTC
TRBJ2-2 . TRBD1 TRBV19 CASSMTGIGELFF TGTGCCAGTAGTATGACAGGGATCGGGGAGCTGTTTTTT
TRBJ2-7 . . TRBV6-1 CASSVRGGGGYEQYF TGTGCCAGCAGCGTAAGAGGAGGGGGCGGATACGAGCAGTACTTC
TRBJ2-5 . TRBD2 TRBV9 CASSVATSGGQETQYF TGTGCCAGCAGCGTAGCTACTAGCGGAGGGCAAGAGACCCAGTACTTC
TRBJ2-7 . TRBD1 TRBV5-1 CASSSGTGILHEQYF TGCGCCAGCAGCTCCGGGACAGGGATTCTCCACGAGCAGTACTTC
TRBJ1-2 . . TRBV5-6 CASSSGLNYGYTF TGTGCCAGCAGCTCCGGACTAAACTATGGCTACACCTTC
TRBJ2-3 . TRBD2 TRBV13 CASSLRGGAGVQDTQYF TGTGCCAGCAGCCTCCGGGGAGGAGCGGGAGTTCAAGATACGCAGTATTTT
TRBJ2-3 . . TRBV28 CASSSTGTGASDTQYF TGTGCCAGCAGTTCGACCGGGACCGGGGCCTCGGATACGCAGTATTTT
TRBJ2-1 once . TRBV2 CASSEAGLTEQFF TGTGCCAGCAGTGAAGCAGGACTAACAGAGCAGTTCTTC
TRBJ2-1 . . TRBV5-4 CASSLRQVSYNEQFF TGTGCCAGCAGCTTACGACAGGTTAGCTACAATGAGCAGTTCTTC
TRBJ2-7 . . TRBV5-1 CASSFEGYEQYF TGCGCCAGCAGCTTTGAGGGGTACGAGCAGTACTTC
TRBJ2-7 . . TRBV28 CASSASDSPSYEQYF TGTGCCAGCAGTGCCTCGGACAGCCCCTCTTACGAGCAGTACTTC
TRBJ2-1 . . TRBV6-1 CASSVTSFHEQFF TGTGCCAGCAGTGTTACTAGCTTTCATGAGCAGTTCTTC
TRBJ1-5 . . TRBV19 CASSYRTGVFSNQPQHF TGTGCCAGTAGTTATAGGACGGGGGTGTTCAGCAATCAGCCCCAGCATTTT
TRBJ2-5 . . TRBV19 CASSSRVGPQETQYF TGTGCCAGTAGTTCCCGAGTAGGCCCGCAAGAGACCCAGTACTTC
TRBJ2-1 . TRBD1 TRBV7-9 CASSLEQGAREQFF TGTGCCAGCAGCTTAGAACAGGGGGCCCGCGAGCAGTTCTTC
TRBJ1-1 . . TRBV7-9 CASTNGWNREAFF TGTGCCAGCACCAATGGGTGGAACCGTGAAGCTTTCTTT
TRBJ1-2 . . TRBV19 CASSGWSVGYTF TGTGCCAGTAGTGGCTGGTCCGTTGGCTACACCTTC
TRBJ2-3 . TRBD2 TRBV6-1 CASSGGIAGLWSTDTQYF TGTGCCAGCAGTGGGGGGATAGCGGGACTATGGAGCACAGATACGCAGTATTTT
TRBJ2-1 . . TRBV15 CATSRADYEQFF TGTGCCACCAGCAGAGCCGATTATGAGCAGTTCTTC
TRBJ1-6 . TRBD1 TRBV30 CAWSPGTVNSPLHF TGTGCCTGGAGCCCTGGGACAGTTAATTCACCCCTCCACTTT
TRBJ1-4 . . TRBV30 CAWSTGRGRGEKLFF TGTGCCTGGAGTACAGGGAGAGGGAGAGGGGAAAAACTGTTTTTT
TRBJ2-7 . . TRBV6-6 CASSYYGGSGEQYF TGTGCCAGCAGTTACTACGGGGGATCGGGAGAGCAGTACTTC